This entry features one TCR beta chain sequence. The antigen remains undetermined. Generated by immunoSEQ multiplex PCR, the TCRdb table keeps only in-frame clones and is missing some. The table records some 10,000 clones, 81% of them present only once. Germline V gene data show CDR1 as SGHDN and CDR2 as FVKESK. V shed 2 bases, J shed 7 bases, and the junction held 5 bases outside the gene matches. The CDR3 has 15 amino acids. Time point denoted: 2015-2016 season, pre-vaccination. Sorted blood CD4 subsets were sequenced before and after adults received seasonal inactivated influenza vaccine. Vaccine contraindications, substance abuse, HIV/AIDS, active malignancy and active illness excluded donors. Cells are cTfh (non-naive CD4+CXCR5+PD-1+), split by ICOS and CD38 into double-positive or double-negative. These data originate in a study of follicular helper T cells after annual influenza vaccination. Study observations and caveats: ICOS-CD38- cTfh most often held earlier Day 7 ICOS+CD38+ clones.

Specimen: CXCR5+ CD38- circulating T follicular helper cells from blood, collected on the day of influenza vaccination. Stated subset: circulating Tfh, non-naive CD4+CXCR5+PD-1+ (ICOS+CD38+ or ICOS-CD38-). The chain uses TRBV14 and TRBJ2-2, with 9 nucleotides matching TRBD1. The TCR comes from an adult who received the influenza vaccine. CDR3 sequence reads: CASSQRDRAIGELFF. CDR3 coding DNA: TGTGCCAGCAGCCAACGGGACAGGGCGATCGGGGAGCTGTTTTTT.